Listed below are T cell receptor beta chains from one sample, sequenced in a study of blood T cell repertoires in COVID-19. Measured with immunoSEQ multiplex PCR; TCRdb has only the in-frame clones, and not every one. Here the sample spans fewer than 40,000 clones, roughly 90% being singletons. The sequenced sample consisted of peripheral blood. The receptors shown here come from a woman in her 40s with active or convalescent COVID-19. Both conserved end residues are part of each CDR3. The D gene is left open where the match is weak. Clone size appears in some rows only: once, few, many, or a class for an expanded clone.

D: TRBD1; size: .; V: TRBV19; J: TRBJ1-2; CDR3: CASSLFPDRDYGYTF; DNA: TGTGCCAGTAGTCTCTTTCCCGACAGGGACTATGGCTACACCTTC
D: .; size: .; V: TRBV5-3; J: TRBJ1-6; CDR3: CARSSSPGGKDSPLHF; DNA: TGTGCCAGAAGCTCTTCCCCGGGGGGAAAGGATTCACCCCTCCACTTT
D: .; size: .; V: TRBV5-1; J: TRBJ1-1; CDR3: CASSRGGGSINTEAFF; DNA: TGCGCCAGCAGCAGGGGAGGAGGCAGCATCAACACTGAAGCTTTCTTT
D: TRBD1; size: .; V: TRBV5-1; J: TRBJ2-5; CDR3: CASSRDRGGETQYF; DNA: TGCGCCAGCAGCAGGGACAGGGGAGGGGAGACCCAGTACTTC
D: TRBD1; size: .; V: TRBV6-5; J: TRBJ1-1; CDR3: CASSSRDSPSTEAFF; DNA: TGTGCCAGCAGTTCCCGGGACAGCCCGAGCACTGAAGCTTTCTTT
D: .; size: .; V: TRBV5-4; J: TRBJ1-2; CDR3: CASRPGGPYGYTF; DNA: TGTGCCAGCAGACCGGGGGGCCCCTATGGCTACACCTTC
D: .; size: .; V: TRBV27; J: TRBJ1-5; CDR3: CASSLGQSYQPQHF; DNA: TGTGCCAGCAGTCTAGGACAGTCCTATCAGCCCCAGCATTTT
D: TRBD2; size: .; V: TRBV19; J: TRBJ2-1; CDR3: CASSIRTSRSSYNEQFF; DNA: TGTGCCAGTAGTATCCGGACTAGCCGTTCCTCCTACAATGAGCAGTTCTTC
D: TRBD2; size: .; V: TRBV9; J: TRBJ2-3; CDR3: CASSPSHKGGGLAGESTDTQYF; DNA: TGTGCCAGCAGCCCCAGCCACAAAGGGGGAGGACTAGCGGGGGAGAGCACAGATACGCAGTATTTT
D: .; size: .; V: TRBV6-4; J: TRBJ1-2; CDR3: CASSDGAGFDGYTF; DNA: TGTGCCAGCAGTGACGGCGCGGGCTTCGATGGCTACACCTTC
D: .; size: .; V: TRBV4-2; J: TRBJ2-5; CDR3: CASSPGPRPETQYF; DNA: TGTGCCAGCAGCCCAGGGCCGCGGCCGGAGACCCAGTACTTC
D: .; size: .; V: TRBV19; J: TRBJ1-4; CDR3: CASSPGLPGGNEKLFF; DNA: TGTGCCAGTAGTCCTGGCCTCCCGGGAGGTAATGAAAAACTGTTTTTT
D: .; size: .; V: TRBV18; J: TRBJ1-3; CDR3: CASSPPSGLPGNTIYF; DNA: TGTGCCAGCTCACCACCGAGCGGGCTCCCGGGAAACACCATATATTTT
D: TRBD1; size: .; V: TRBV19; J: TRBJ1-2; CDR3: CASGGQGALYGYTF; DNA: TGTGCCAGCGGAGGACAGGGGGCCCTGTATGGCTACACCTTC
D: .; size: .; V: TRBV15; J: TRBJ1-2; CDR3: CATSSRSGVLSGYTF; DNA: TGTGCCACCAGCTCCCGTTCAGGGGTCCTCTCTGGCTACACCTTC
D: .; size: .; V: TRBV7-9; J: TRBJ1-2; CDR3: CASSLPSEQSPGLYGYTF; DNA: TGTGCCAGCAGCCTCCCATCCGAACAGAGTCCCGGACTTTATGGCTACACCTTC
D: TRBD1; size: few; V: TRBV27; J: TRBJ2-7; CDR3: CASGTGSHEQYF; DNA: TGTGCCAGCGGGACAGGGTCCCACGAGCAGTACTTC
D: .; size: .; V: TRBV10-1; J: TRBJ1-1; CDR3: CASSESRILNTEAFF; DNA: TGCGCCAGCAGTGAGTCCAGAATCTTGAACACTGAAGCTTTCTTT
D: .; size: .; V: TRBV27; J: TRBJ1-6; CDR3: CASSRGSYNSPLHF; DNA: TGTGCCAGCAGCCGGGGATCCTATAATTCACCCCTCCACTTT
D: TRBD2; size: .; V: TRBV5-1; J: TRBJ2-3; CDR3: CASSLGAGGVTDTQYF; DNA: TGCGCCAGCAGCTTGGGAGCGGGGGGTGTCACAGATACGCAGTATTTT
D: TRBD1; size: .; V: TRBV24-1; J: TRBJ2-7; CDR3: CATSDPAGTGTYEQYF; DNA: TGTGCCACCAGTGATCCTGCCGGGACAGGGACCTACGAGCAGTACTTC
D: TRBD1; size: .; V: TRBV5-1; J: TRBJ1-1; CDR3: CASSRTGGARAFF; DNA: TGCGCCAGCAGCCGTACAGGGGGCGCGAGAGCTTTCTTT
D: .; size: .; V: TRBV12-3/TRBV12-4; J: TRBJ1-1; CDR3: CAIGQGRTEAFF; DNA: TGTGCCATCGGCCAGGGGCGGACTGAAGCTTTCTTT
D: TRBD1; size: .; V: TRBV10-2; J: TRBJ1-5; CDR3: CASREGTGNQPQHF; DNA: TGCGCCAGTCGGGAAGGGACAGGTAATCAGCCCCAGCATTTT
D: TRBD1; size: .; V: TRBV11-2; J: TRBJ1-6; CDR3: CASSPRTGDSPLHF; DNA: TGTGCCAGCAGCCCTCGGACAGGCGATTCACCCCTCCACTTT
D: .; size: .; V: TRBV30; J: TRBJ2-2; CDR3: CAWKGGINTGELFF; DNA: TGTGCCTGGAAAGGCGGGATAAACACCGGGGAGCTGTTTTTT
D: TRBD2; size: .; V: TRBV6-1; J: TRBJ2-2; CDR3: CASSERTSGTGELFF; DNA: TGTGCCAGCAGTGAAAGGACTAGCGGGACCGGGGAGCTGTTTTTT
D: TRBD1; size: .; V: TRBV2; J: TRBJ2-1; CDR3: CASSGETGEWGEQFF; DNA: TGTGCCAGCAGTGGGGAGACAGGGGAGTGGGGTGAGCAGTTCTTC
D: TRBD1; size: .; V: TRBV13; J: TRBJ2-7; CDR3: CASSLSWGQGTYEQYF; DNA: TGTGCCAGCAGCCTCAGCTGGGGACAGGGAACCTACGAGCAGTACTTC
D: .; size: .; V: TRBV2; J: TRBJ1-2; CDR3: CASRTRGGSSWSYTF; DNA: TGTGCCAGCAGAACCCGGGGGGGGTCATCTTGGAGCTACACCTTC
D: TRBD1; size: .; V: TRBV25-1; J: TRBJ2-7; CDR3: CASSTWDSYEQYF; DNA: TGTGCCAGCAGTACGTGGGACAGCTACGAGCAGTACTTC
D: .; size: .; V: TRBV29-1; J: TRBJ2-5; CDR3: CSVDDQRETQYF; DNA: TGCAGCGTTGACGACCAGCGGGAGACCCAGTACTTC
D: TRBD1; size: .; V: TRBV6-2/TRBV6-3; J: TRBJ1-5; CDR3: CASSLNRGPAADQPQHF; DNA: TGTGCCAGCAGTCTTAACAGGGGGCCCGCTGCCGATCAGCCCCAGCATTTT
D: TRBD2; size: .; V: TRBV28; J: TRBJ2-3; CDR3: CASSLTSGTSTDTQYF; DNA: TGTGCCAGCAGTCTTACTAGCGGAACTAGCACAGATACGCAGTATTTT
D: .; size: .; V: TRBV5-1; J: TRBJ1-6; CDR3: CASSPGETPSRTLHF; DNA: TGCGCCAGCAGCCCCGGGGAGACCCCCAGTCGGACCCTCCACTTT
D: .; size: once; V: TRBV27; J: TRBJ2-7; CDR3: CASSLYGGPYEQYF; DNA: TGTGCCAGCAGTTTATACGGGGGACCCTACGAGCAGTACTTC
D: TRBD1; size: few; V: TRBV19; J: TRBJ2-1; CDR3: CASRTTGNEQFF; DNA: TGTGCCAGTAGAACGACAGGGAATGAGCAGTTCTTC
D: .; size: few; V: TRBV19; J: TRBJ1-5; CDR3: CASTPDGDSNQPQHF; DNA: TGTGCCAGTACCCCGGACGGGGATAGCAATCAGCCCCAGCATTTT
D: TRBD2; size: .; V: TRBV30; J: TRBJ2-3; CDR3: CAWSSSGGGTDTQYF; DNA: TGTGCCTGGAGTTCTAGCGGGGGGGGCACAGATACGCAGTATTTT
D: TRBD1; size: .; V: TRBV3-1/TRBV3-2; J: TRBJ2-7; CDR3: CASSQDPQGAVYEQYF; DNA: TGTGCCAGCAGCCAAGATCCCCAGGGGGCGGTTTACGAGCAGTACTTC
D: TRBD2; size: .; V: TRBV3-1/TRBV3-2; J: TRBJ2-3; CDR3: CASSWGAGGVDTQYF; DNA: TGTGCCAGCAGCTGGGGAGCGGGGGGGGTAGATACGCAGTATTTT
D: .; size: .; V: TRBV5-1; J: TRBJ1-1; CDR3: CASSPPLEDTEAFF; DNA: TGCGCCAGCAGCCCGCCCCTTGAGGACACTGAAGCTTTCTTT
D: TRBD1; size: once; V: TRBV6-5; J: TRBJ1-5; CDR3: CASRQGISNQPQHF; DNA: TGTGCCAGCAGACAGGGGATTAGCAATCAGCCCCAGCATTTT
D: TRBD2; size: .; V: TRBV24-1; J: TRBJ2-5; CDR3: CATSDPRLGSGKETQYF; DNA: TGTGCCACCAGTGATCCCCGATTGGGGAGCGGGAAGGAGACCCAGTACTTC
D: TRBD2; size: .; V: TRBV11-3; J: TRBJ2-3; CDR3: CASSLRGGTDTQYF; DNA: TGTGCCAGCAGTTTGCGGGGGGGCACAGATACGCAGTATTTT
D: .; size: .; V: TRBV7-9; J: TRBJ2-3; CDR3: CASSLGPAGSTDTQYF; DNA: TGTGCCAGCAGCCTAGGGCCGGCGGGGAGCACAGATACGCAGTATTTT
D: .; size: .; V: TRBV4-1; J: TRBJ2-7; CDR3: CASSQGPRMAVSYEQYF; DNA: TGCGCCAGCAGCCAAGGCCCCCGTATGGCAGTCTCCTACGAGCAGTACTTC
D: .; size: .; V: TRBV3-1/TRBV3-2; J: TRBJ1-5; CDR3: CASSQDLSGNQPQHF; DNA: TGTGCCAGCAGCCAAGATCTTTCAGGGAATCAGCCCCAGCATTTT
D: .; size: .; V: TRBV3-1/TRBV3-2; J: TRBJ2-5; CDR3: CASSQDSWETQYF; DNA: TGTGCCAGCAGCCAGGACAGTTGGGAGACCCAGTACTTC
D: TRBD2; size: .; V: TRBV11-1; J: TRBJ2-5; CDR3: CASSLDQRGAKTQYF; DNA: TGTGCCAGCAGCTTAGACCAGCGGGGGGCGAAGACCCAGTACTTC
D: TRBD1; size: .; V: TRBV19; J: TRBJ1-2; CDR3: CASLDREYGYTF; DNA: TGTGCCAGTCTCGACAGGGAGTATGGCTACACCTTC
D: .; size: .; V: TRBV30; J: TRBJ1-5; CDR3: CAWSSTEYSNQPQHF; DNA: TGTGCCTGGAGTAGCACAGAATATAGCAATCAGCCCCAGCATTTT
D: .; size: .; V: TRBV30; J: TRBJ2-5; CDR3: CAWKVQGQETQYF; DNA: TGTGCCTGGAAAGTACAGGGCCAAGAGACCCAGTACTTC
D: .; size: .; V: TRBV11-1; J: TRBJ1-6; CDR3: CASSLDRAANSPLHF; DNA: TGTGCCAGCAGCTTAGATCGCGCCGCTAATTCACCCCTCCACTTT
D: TRBD1; size: .; V: TRBV10-3; J: TRBJ1-3; CDR3: CAIRPTDRMANTIYF; DNA: TGTGCCATCCGCCCTACGGACAGGATGGCGAACACCATATATTTT
D: TRBD2; size: .; V: TRBV12-5; J: TRBJ2-3; CDR3: CASAMGQREIGADTQYF; DNA: TGTGCTAGTGCCATGGGCCAGCGGGAGATCGGCGCAGATACGCAGTATTTT
D: .; size: .; V: TRBV5-1; J: TRBJ2-6; CDR3: CASSPRQAGANVLTF; DNA: TGCGCCAGCAGCCCAAGACAGGCTGGGGCCAACGTCCTGACTTTC
D: .; size: .; V: TRBV6-5; J: TRBJ1-2; CDR3: CASSFAGETGAYGYTF; DNA: TGTGCCAGCAGTTTCGCGGGCGAGACAGGCGCCTATGGCTACACCTTC
D: .; size: .; V: TRBV5-4; J: TRBJ1-2; CDR3: CASSLVGQNYGYTF; DNA: TGTGCCAGCAGCTTGGTCGGACAGAACTATGGCTACACCTTC